These 13 T cell receptor beta chains were all obtained from the same sample, sequenced in a study of shared T cell receptors in the human thymus. Repertoires were generated with immunoSEQ multiplex PCR, while TCRdb's copy carries only in-frame clones and drops some. The sample contains about 380,000 clones, 85% to 95% of which appear only once. The sample taken for sequencing was thymocytes. These receptors all come from a human donor.

The chain joins TRBV29-1 to TRBJ1-4, with no clear D. V gave up 4 bases and J gave up 7 bases, with 19 bases separating them. This CDR3 is built from 15 residues. Germline assignment: CDR1 SQVTM and CDR2 ANQGSEA. The CDR3 spells CSVAPYQAPGEKLFF. DNA of the CDR3: TGCAGCGTTGCCCCATATCAGGCTCCAGGTGAAAAACTGTTTTTT.

This clone was observed once. The chain links TRBV19 to TRBJ2-1, with 8 bases lining up with TRBD2. CDR3 length: 12 amino acids. V trimming: 4 bases; J trimming: 7 bases; junction bases outside the gene matches: 0. CDR1 is LNHDA, CDR2 SQIVND, per germline (reference sequence). CDR3 sequence: CASSSGRNEQFF. CDR3 sequence (DNA): TGTGCCAGTAGTAGCGGGAGGAATGAGCAGTTCTTC.

The chain joins TRBV28 to TRBJ2-1; 12 nucleotides agree with TRBD2. Germline lookup yields CDR1 MDHEN and CDR2 SYDVKM. The V and J ends lost 6 bases and 3 bases, in that order; junction bases with no gene match: 9. The CDR3 totals 17 residues. The DNA of the CDR3 is TGTGCCAGCAGGACTTCAGGACTAGCGGGACACTACAATGAGCAGTTCTTC. It translates to CASRTSGLAGHYNEQFF.

The V call is TRBV27, the J call TRBJ1-1; the D is unclear. V was clipped by 2 bases and J by 4 bases, with 8 bases between them. The CDR3 is 13 residues long. Germline V lookup: CDR1 MNHEY, CDR2 SMNVEV (reference sequence). Here the CDR3 DNA reads TGTGCCAGCAGTTTAGTGTGGGGCACTGAAGCTTTCTTT. Protein product: CASSLVWGTEAFF.

This chain connects TRBV10-2 to TRBJ2-1; D uncertain. CDR3 length equals 15 residues. V was trimmed by 2 bases and J by 0 bases, leaving 8 bases between them. Germline CDR1 is WSHSY and CDR2 is SAAADI. Here the CDR3 DNA reads TGCGCCAGCAGTGAGCTTAGTTACTCCTACAATGAGCAGTTCTTC. This codes for CASSELSYSYNEQFF.

The chain is built from TRBV4-2 and TRBJ2-7; TRBD2 matches 16 bases. The CDR3 is 17 amino acids. CDR1 is LGHNA, CDR2 YNFKEQ, per germline. V lost 4 bases, J lost 4 bases, and 7 bases stayed unmatched. CDR3 protein: CASSPGLAGGPLYEQYF. CDR3 nucleotides: TGTGCCAGCAGCCCGGGACTAGCGGGAGGGCCACTTTACGAGCAGTACTTC.

The V gene is TRBV18, the J gene TRBJ2-3; maybe TRBD1 (5 bases). This CDR3 contains 17 residues. Germline V gene lookup returns CDR1 KGHSH and CDR2 LQKENI. V was shortened by 4 bases and J by 3 bases, with 20 bases between the two germline ends. CDR3: CASSRPFRVPSTDTQYF. CDR3 bases: TGTGCCAGCTCACGGCCCTTCAGGGTCCCATCAACAGATACGCAGTATTTT.

V gene TRBV15 combines with J gene TRBJ1-5; D may be TRBD1 (5 bases). Germline CDR1 LNHNV, CDR2 YYDKDF (reference sequence). This CDR3 is built from 16 residues. Trimming took 1 base from V and 7 from J, leaving 17 bases between them. The CDR3 protein is CATSRGPVTDGQPQHF. The DNA of the CDR3 is TGTGCCACCAGCAGAGGTCCGGTGACAGACGGGCAGCCCCAGCATTTT.

This chain joins TRBV7-2 and TRBJ2-7, with 9 bases matching TRBD2. CDR3 length: 15 amino acids. Germline CDR1 SGHTA, CDR2 FQGNSA. Trimming cost V 3 bases and J 2 bases; bases outside gene matches: 5. CDR3 coding DNA: TGTGCCAGCAGCTTCAGCGGGAGGACGACCTACGAGCAGTACTTC. This translates into CASSFSGRTTYEQYF. Full variable domain (missing parts from reference TRBV7-2 and TRBJ2-7): GAGVSQSPSNKVTEKGKDVELRCDPISGHTALYWYRQSLGQGLEFLIYFQGNSAPDKSGLPSDRFSAERTGGSVSTLTIQRTQQEDSAVYLCASSFSGRTTYEQYFGPGTRLTVT.

The J gene is TRBJ2-4, the V gene TRBV7-2, with TRBD1 matching 7 bases. Trimming at V came to 3 bases and at J to 8 bases, leaving 16 bases not matched to a gene. In germline, CDR1 is SGHTA, CDR2 FQGNSA. This CDR3 is 17 amino acids long. CDR3 region: CASSFSPGQFRVDIQYF. For the CDR3, the DNA is TGTGCCAGCAGCTTCTCCCCGGGACAGTTTCGTGTTGACATTCAGTACTTC.

The chain has TRBV15 and TRBJ1-1; TRBD1 is a possible D gene (5 bases). Germline V lookup: CDR1 LNHNV, CDR2 YYDKDF (reference sequence). V dropped 1 base and J dropped 3 bases, with 18 bases sitting between them. The CDR3 runs to 17 residues. The CDR3 is CATSRVPGERGDTEAFF. For the CDR3, the DNA is TGTGCCACCAGCAGAGTTCCCGGGGAAAGGGGAGACACTGAAGCTTTCTTT.

V usage is TRBV6-5 and J usage is TRBJ1-2; 7 nucleotides line up with TRBD1. V was pared by 6 bases and J by 5 bases, with 9 bases of the junction left unmatched. The CDR3 has 14 amino acids. CDR1 MNHEY and CDR2 SVGAGI come from the germline V gene. CDR3 residues: CASSSTGSFYGYTF. CDR3 in DNA: TGTGCCAGCAGCTCGACAGGGTCATTTTATGGCTACACCTTC.

The chain is built from TRBV30 and TRBJ2-5, with TRBD2 identical over 14 bases. Germline V gene lookup returns CDR1 GTSNPN and CDR2 SVGIG (reference sequence). This CDR3 region has 17 residues. Trimming at V came to 4 bases and at J to 3 bases, leaving 10 bases not matched to a gene. Here the CDR3 DNA reads TGTGCCTGGATTCCCGGGACTAGCGGGAGCCTCAAAGAGACCCAGTACTTC. Residues: CAWIPGTSGSLKETQYF.